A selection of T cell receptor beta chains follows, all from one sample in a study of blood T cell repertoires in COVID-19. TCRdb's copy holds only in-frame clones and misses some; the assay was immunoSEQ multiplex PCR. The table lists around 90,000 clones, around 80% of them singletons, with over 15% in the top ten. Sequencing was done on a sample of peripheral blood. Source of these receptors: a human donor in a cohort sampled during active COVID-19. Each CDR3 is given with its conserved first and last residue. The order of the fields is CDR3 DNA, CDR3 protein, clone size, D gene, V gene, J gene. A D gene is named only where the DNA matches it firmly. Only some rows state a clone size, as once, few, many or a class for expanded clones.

TGTGCCAGCAGCTTAGGAGGCAGCGGGAGACGAGAGACCCAGTACTTC	CASSLGGSGRRETQYF	-	TRBD2	TRBV7-9	TRBJ2-5
TGTGCCAGCTCACCGGGACAGGGGATGAACGAGCAGTACTTC	CASSPGQGMNEQYF	-	TRBD1	TRBV18	TRBJ2-7
TGCGCCAGCAGCCAAGATTCCCGGGGTAGCACTGAAGCTTTCTTT	CASSQDSRGSTEAFF	once	-	TRBV4-1	TRBJ1-1
TGTGCCAGCAGCCCAACTAGCGGATCCTACGAGCAGTACTTC	CASSPTSGSYEQYF	-	TRBD2	TRBV7-3	TRBJ2-7
TGTGCCAGCAAACCTAGACTAGCGGGAGGGGAGGAGCAGTACTTC	CASKPRLAGGEEQYF	-	TRBD2	TRBV27	TRBJ2-7
TGTGCCAGCAGCTCCCGGACAGGGACTGAAGCTTTCTTT	CASSSRTGTEAFF	-	TRBD1	TRBV11-1	TRBJ1-1
TGTGCCAGTAGTATCGGTAGCGGGAGGGGAGGATACGAGCAGTACTTC	CASSIGSGRGGYEQYF	-	TRBD2	TRBV19	TRBJ2-7
TGTGCCAGCAGCCAAGATTTCGGGGTCGAGCAGTACTTC	CASSQDFGVEQYF	once	-	TRBV3-1/TRBV3-2	TRBJ2-7
TGCGCCAGTAAGAGTCAGGGGGGCACTGAAGCTTTCTTT	CASKSQGGTEAFF	-	TRBD1	TRBV10-1	TRBJ1-1
TGCGCCAGGACAGGGGGAGCGTTTGGAGCTTTCTTT	CARTGGAFGAFF	-	TRBD1	TRBV10-1	TRBJ1-1
TGTGCCAGCACCCCCGTTAGACAGGGACCGTACGAGCAGTACTTC	CASTPVRQGPYEQYF	-	TRBD1	TRBV11-2	TRBJ2-7
TGTGCCAGCAGCCCCATAGGGGGGACTAGTAGAAAAGAGACCCAGTACTTC	CASSPIGGTSRKETQYF	-	TRBD2	TRBV7-6	TRBJ2-5
TGTGCCAGCAGCTCACTACGACGGAAACTGCCGAATGAAAAACTGTTTTTT	CASSSLRRKLPNEKLFF	once	-	TRBV5-6	TRBJ1-4
TGTGCCAGCAGTTACCCAGCGGGAGGGCCGGGCGAGCAGTACTTC	CASSYPAGGPGEQYF	-	TRBD2	TRBV6-5	TRBJ2-7
TGTGCCAGCAGCCCTCTGTCGAACACTGAAGCTTTCTTT	CASSPLSNTEAFF	-	-	TRBV3-1/TRBV3-2	TRBJ1-1
TGTGCCAGTACCCGCTTCATGGCACCAAGCTCTGGGGCCAACGTCCTGACTTTC	CASTRFMAPSSGANVLTF	-	-	TRBV19	TRBJ2-6
TGTGCCAGCAGTTTCGTGGGACAGGCTGGGGCCAACGTCCTGACTTTC	CASSFVGQAGANVLTF	-	TRBD1	TRBV27	TRBJ2-6
TGCGCCACCCGGCAGGCAGGGTCAATTACGGATACGCAGTATTTT	CATRQAGSITDTQYF	-	-	TRBV5-1	TRBJ2-3
TGTGCCAGCAGTTTGAGGGACACTGAAGCTTTCTTT	CASSLRDTEAFF	-	-	TRBV12-3/TRBV12-4	TRBJ1-1
TGTGCCAGCAGCAAAGAGTTCTCAAAGTCGGACAGACCTAAGGAGACCCAGTACTTC	CASSKEFSKSDRPKETQYF	-	-	TRBV21-1	TRBJ2-5
TGTGCCAGCAGCTCCCCGGGACTAGCGGGAGGCGAGCAGTACTTC	CASSSPGLAGGEQYF	-	TRBD2	TRBV11-2	TRBJ2-7
TGTGCCAGCAGCCAACTACCGTCCTACGAGCAGTACTTC	CASSQLPSYEQYF	-	-	TRBV7-2	TRBJ2-7
TGTGCCAGCAGCGTGACAGACATGAACACTGAAGCTTTCTTT	CASSVTDMNTEAFF	-	-	TRBV6-5	TRBJ1-1
TGTGCCAGCAGCTTGGAGGGAGCGGGAGCAGTCCCAGATACGCAGTATTTT	CASSLEGAGAVPDTQYF	-	TRBD2	TRBV5-4	TRBJ2-3
TGTGCCAGCAGTTTTCCGCAGGATGCAACTAATGAAAAACTGTTTTTT	CASSFPQDATNEKLFF	-	-	TRBV28	TRBJ1-4
TGCGCCAGCAGCCCTGAAGGGGCGGGACAGGGAGGAGTGGGCTTC	CASSPEGAGQGGVGF	-	TRBD1	TRBV4-1	TRBJ2-7
TGTGCCAGCAGTCCCTCCGGGACAGGGGGAGAGACCCAGTACTTC	CASSPSGTGGETQYF	-	TRBD1	TRBV6-6	TRBJ2-5
TGTGCCAGCACCTCTGCTCTAGCGGGAAAGTACAATGAGCAGTTCTTC	CASTSALAGKYNEQFF	once	TRBD2	TRBV28	TRBJ2-1
TGTGCCACACATAGCGGGACCTACGAGCAGTACTTC	CATHSGTYEQYF	-	TRBD2	TRBV10-3	TRBJ2-7
TGTGCCAGCAGCTTGAAAGTCCTAGCGGGATTGGGAAACGAGCAGTACTTC	CASSLKVLAGLGNEQYF	-	TRBD2	TRBV5-4	TRBJ2-7